The T cell receptor (beta chain) described here comes from a study of cytomegalovirus exposure and HLA in healthy donors. Overall study: HLA-typed donors contributed 65 million to 95 million unique TCRs, which were held in an early data release.

The germline V gene has CDR1 MDHEN and CDR2 SYDVKM. The CDR3 sequence is 17 residues long. V shed 2 bases and J 6 bases; nucleotides not matched to a gene: 15. 60 Vbeta and 13 Jbeta primers were used in PCR. Here immunoSEQ multiplex PCR was the method, and the copy in TCRdb shows in-frame clones only, minus some. In the table there are about 110,000 clones, approximately 80% of which are singletons. Source material: PBMCs. The sequence came from a man in his 60s in good health and CMV-seronegative. The V call is TRBV28, the J call TRBJ1-2; 7 bases map to TRBD1. The CDR3 here is CASSLGPRRQGLDGYTF. The CDR3 coding sequence is TGTGCCAGCAGTTTAGGACCCCGCCGACAGGGCCTCGATGGCTACACCTTC.